This is a list of T cell receptor beta chains from one sample in a study of shared clonotypes between healthy human individuals. Sequencing used immunoSEQ multiplex PCR; TCRdb keeps in-frame clones, though not all of them. The table lists more than 2,000,000 clones, approximately 90% of them singletons, with more than 0.12% in the top ten. The specimen was naive CD4+ T cells sorted from blood. These receptor sequences come from a man younger than 35 in good health. Both conserved end residues are part of each CDR3. A D gene is named only where the DNA matches it firmly. Only part of the rows carry a size: once, few, many, or a class if the clone is expanded.

14,TRBV6-6,TRBD1,NA,TRBJ2-7,TGTGCCAGCCAGATGGACAGGGTTCGGTACGAGCAGTACTTC,CASQMDRVRYEQYF
15,TRBV18,NA,NA,TRBJ1-5,TGTGCCAGCTCACCAGGGCTAGATAGCAATCAGCCCCAGCATTTT,CASSPGLDSNQPQHF
15,TRBV19,NA,NA,TRBJ1-2,TGTGCCAGTAGTATGGTGGCCCCGATGGCCTATGGCTACACCTTC,CASSMVAPMAYGYTF
15,TRBV5-1,TRBD1,NA,TRBJ1-6,TGCGCCAGCAGCTCCGGACAGGGGTATAATTCACCCCTCCACTTT,CASSSGQGYNSPLHF
14,TRBV28,NA,NA,TRBJ1-1,TGTGCCAGCAGTTTGCTGGGGCCGTCCACTGAAGCTTTCTTT,CASSLLGPSTEAFF
19,TRBV4-2,TRBD2,NA,TRBJ2-2,TGTGCCAGCAGCCAAGAGCTAGGTACCGTACTAGCGGGAGCCGGGGAGCTGTTTTTT,CASSQELGTVLAGAGELFF
14,TRBV5-1,NA,NA,TRBJ1-4,TGCGCCAGCAGCTCCCAGGTGGCTAATGAAAAACTGTTTTTT,CASSSQVANEKLFF
16,TRBV28,NA,NA,TRBJ1-5,TGTGCCAGCAGTTTAAGGAGGGTCGATAGCAATCAGCCCCAGCATTTT,CASSLRRVDSNQPQHF
13,TRBV19,NA,NA,TRBJ2-5,TGTGCCAGTAGTCGGCAGCAGCAAGAGACCCAGTACTTC,CASSRQQQETQYF
15,TRBV5-1,NA,NA,TRBJ1-6,TGCGCCAGCAGCTTGGATCCAGGGGCTCAATCACCCCTCCACTTT,CASSLDPGAQSPLHF
15,TRBV6-5,NA,NA,TRBJ2-4,TGTGCCAGCCAGGGGTCCGGCCTAGCCAAAAACATTCAGTACTTC,CASQGSGLAKNIQYF
15,TRBV27,TRBD2,NA,TRBJ2-5,TGTGCCAGCAGAGGACTAGCGGGAGCGGGAGAGACCCAGTACTTC,CASRGLAGAGETQYF
13,TRBV6-5,NA,NA,TRBJ1-2,TGTGCCAGCAGCCGACAGAACTCCTATGGCTACACCTTC,CASSRQNSYGYTF
15,TRBV6-1,NA,NA,TRBJ1-1,TGTGCCAGCGGAGAAGCGGGGGGCGGCCCCTTCGAAGCTTTCTTT,CASGEAGGGPFEAFF
13,TRBV6-1,NA,NA,TRBJ2-7,TGTGCCAGCAGTGCGCGGCAGTACTACGAGCAGTACTTC,CASSARQYYEQYF
13,TRBV10-1,NA,NA,TRBJ2-2,TGCGCCAGCAGTGACCGGAACACCGGGGAGCTGTTTTTT,CASSDRNTGELFF
13,TRBV7-9,TRBD2,NA,TRBJ2-7,TGTGCCAGCAGCTTAGGCGGGAGGGACGAGCAGTACTTC,CASSLGGRDEQYF
13,TRBV5-4,NA,NA,TRBJ2-1,TGTGCCAGCAGCTCCATTCATAGGGATGAGCAGTTCTTC,CASSSIHRDEQFF
13,TRBV5-1,NA,NA,TRBJ1-1,TGCGCCAGCAGAAGGGACGGGAACACTGAAGCTTTCTTT,CASRRDGNTEAFF
14,TRBV10-1,NA,NA,TRBJ2-3,TGCGCCAGCAGTGAGTCGGTATCGACAAATACGCAGTATTTT,CASSESVSTNTQYF
14,TRBV2,NA,NA,TRBJ1-5,TGTGCCAGCAGTGAAGGGGGTCAGAATCAGCCCCAGCATTTT,CASSEGGQNQPQHF
13,TRBV7-2,NA,NA,TRBJ2-1,TGTGCCAGCAGCTTAAGCCGGGACAATGAGCAGTTCTTC,CASSLSRDNEQFF
15,TRBV6-6,NA,NA,TRBJ2-1,TGTGCCAGCAGTTACGTTGACGCCCGGGGCAATGAGCAGTTCTTC,CASSYVDARGNEQFF
16,TRBV30,TRBD1,NA,TRBJ1-4,TGTGCCTGGAGTGCGTCCAGACAGGGTCGGGGTGAAAAACTGTTTTTT,CAWSASRQGRGEKLFF
13,TRBV9,NA,NA,TRBJ2-3,TGTGCCAGCAGCGTGGACGAAGCGGATACGCAGTATTTT,CASSVDEADTQYF
16,TRBV13,NA,NA,TRBJ2-7,TGTGCCAGCAGCCTCCGATACGACAGGTACCCCTACGAGCAGTACTTC,CASSLRYDRYPYEQYF
13,TRBV27,NA,NA,TRBJ2-1,TGTGCCAGCAGTTCCTTCCTCTCCGATGAGCAGTTCTTC,CASSSFLSDEQFF
16,TRBV5-1,TRBD2,NA,TRBJ2-5,TGCGCCAGCAGCTTAGGAATGACTAGCGTTCAAGAGACCCAGTACTTC,CASSLGMTSVQETQYF
14,TRBV10-3,NA,NA,TRBJ2-7,TGTGCCATCAGTGAGTCAGGACAGCGGGGCGAGCAGTACTTC,CAISESGQRGEQYF
13,TRBV18,NA,few,TRBJ1-4,TGTGCCAGCTCACCATCGGGGAACGAAAAACTGTTTTTT,CASSPSGNEKLFF
14,TRBV7-2,NA,NA,TRBJ2-1,TGTGCCACGACGAGGAGGGGGGCTGACAATGAGCAGTTCTTC,CATTRRGADNEQFF
16,TRBV7-6,TRBD2,NA,TRBJ2-7,TGTGCCAGCAGCTTATTTACTAGCGGGAGTTTACACGAGCAGTACTTC,CASSLFTSGSLHEQYF
15,TRBV6-6,TRBD1,NA,TRBJ2-1,TGTGCCAGCAGTGCGACAGGGGGCGCCTACAATGAGCAGTTCTTC,CASSATGGAYNEQFF
12,TRBV30,NA,NA,TRBJ1-4,TGTGCCTGGAGCGCGGGGTATGAAAAACTGTTTTTT,CAWSAGYEKLFF
13,TRBV6-4,TRBD1,NA,TRBJ1-6,TGTGCCAGCAGGGGACAGGGTAATTCACCCCTCCACTTT,CASRGQGNSPLHF
15,TRBV5-1,TRBD1,NA,TRBJ2-1,TGCGCCAGCAGCTTGGGGGACAGGGCCTACAATGAGCAGTTCTTC,CASSLGDRAYNEQFF